The clone carrying this T cell receptor (beta chain) appeared many times. The antigen is unknown. RNA transcripts yielded amplified TCR beta CDR3 regions. During a first-round RT-PCR of the TCR CDR3, the HTBI primer set was used. TCRdb recomputed calls from the multiplex PCR reads with MiXCR, one row per CDR3 protein. The sample holds around 400,000 distinct CDR3 sequences; 20% to 25% are singletons and the top ten take 73%. The source of the sample is a study of T cells in Graves' hyperthyroidism and ophthalmopathy. V was pared by 1 base and J by 8 bases, with 21 bases between. The germline V gene encodes CDR1 SGHVS and CDR2 FQNEAQ. There are 17 residues in the CDR3. Findings and caveats of the study: Before onset, by a median of around six months, the model predicted ophthalmopathy. Most thyroid clonotypes with frequency above 0.001 were detected in blood.

The origin of this receptor is a man aged 50-59 years with Graves' hyperthyroidism. Sequencing used blood. The genes are TRBV7-8 and TRBJ2-1, with D perhaps TRBD2 (5 bases). The CDR3 loop reads CASSLESGADWAYEQFF. DNA for the CDR3: TGTGCCAGCAGCTTAGAGTCCGGTGCGGACTGGGCCTATGAGCAGTTCTTC.